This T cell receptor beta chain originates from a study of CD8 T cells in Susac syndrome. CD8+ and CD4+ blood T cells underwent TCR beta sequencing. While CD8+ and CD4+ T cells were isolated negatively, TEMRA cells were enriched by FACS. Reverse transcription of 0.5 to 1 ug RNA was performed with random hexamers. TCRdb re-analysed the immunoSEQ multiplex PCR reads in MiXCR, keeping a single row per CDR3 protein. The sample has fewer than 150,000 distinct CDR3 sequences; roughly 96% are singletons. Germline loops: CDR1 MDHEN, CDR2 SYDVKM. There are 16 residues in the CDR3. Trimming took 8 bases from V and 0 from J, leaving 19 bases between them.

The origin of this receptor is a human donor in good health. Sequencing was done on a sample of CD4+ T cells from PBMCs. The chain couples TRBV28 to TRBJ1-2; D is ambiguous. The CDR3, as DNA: TGTGCCAGCTGGTCCGGTATTGCCGCCACTAACTATGGCTACACCTTC. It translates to CASWSGIAATNYGYTF.